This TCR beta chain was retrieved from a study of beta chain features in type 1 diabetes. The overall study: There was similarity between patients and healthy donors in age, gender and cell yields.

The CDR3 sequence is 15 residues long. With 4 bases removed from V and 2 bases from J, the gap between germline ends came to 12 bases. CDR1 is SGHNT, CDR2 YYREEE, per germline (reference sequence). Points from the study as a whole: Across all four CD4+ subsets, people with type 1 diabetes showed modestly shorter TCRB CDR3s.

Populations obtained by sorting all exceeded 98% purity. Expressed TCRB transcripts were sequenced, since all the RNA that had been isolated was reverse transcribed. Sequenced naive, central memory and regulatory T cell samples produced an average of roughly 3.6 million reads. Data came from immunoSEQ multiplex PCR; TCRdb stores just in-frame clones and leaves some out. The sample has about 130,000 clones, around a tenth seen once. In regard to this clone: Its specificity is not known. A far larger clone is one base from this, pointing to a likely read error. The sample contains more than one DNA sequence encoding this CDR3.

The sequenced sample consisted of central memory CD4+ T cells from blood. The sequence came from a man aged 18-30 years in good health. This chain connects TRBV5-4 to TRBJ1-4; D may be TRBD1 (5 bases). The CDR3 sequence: CASSLLGGTNEKLFF. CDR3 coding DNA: TGTGCCAGCAGCCTCCTTGGGGGGACTAATGAAAAACTGTTTTTT.